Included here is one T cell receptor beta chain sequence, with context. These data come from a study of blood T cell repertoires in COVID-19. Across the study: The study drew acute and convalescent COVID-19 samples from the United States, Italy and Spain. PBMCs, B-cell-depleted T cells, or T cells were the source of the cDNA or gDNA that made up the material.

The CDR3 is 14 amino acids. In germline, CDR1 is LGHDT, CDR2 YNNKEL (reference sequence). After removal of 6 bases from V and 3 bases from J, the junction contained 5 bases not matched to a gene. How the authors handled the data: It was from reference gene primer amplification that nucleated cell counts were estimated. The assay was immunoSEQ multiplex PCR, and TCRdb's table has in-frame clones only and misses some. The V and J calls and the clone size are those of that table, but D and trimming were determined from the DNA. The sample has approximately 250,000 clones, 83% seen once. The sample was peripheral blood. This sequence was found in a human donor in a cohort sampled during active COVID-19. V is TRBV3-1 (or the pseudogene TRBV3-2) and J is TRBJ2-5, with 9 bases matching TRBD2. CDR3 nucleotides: TGTGCCAGCAGTCTAGCGGGGACGGAAGAGACCCAGTACTTC. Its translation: CASSLAGTEETQYF.